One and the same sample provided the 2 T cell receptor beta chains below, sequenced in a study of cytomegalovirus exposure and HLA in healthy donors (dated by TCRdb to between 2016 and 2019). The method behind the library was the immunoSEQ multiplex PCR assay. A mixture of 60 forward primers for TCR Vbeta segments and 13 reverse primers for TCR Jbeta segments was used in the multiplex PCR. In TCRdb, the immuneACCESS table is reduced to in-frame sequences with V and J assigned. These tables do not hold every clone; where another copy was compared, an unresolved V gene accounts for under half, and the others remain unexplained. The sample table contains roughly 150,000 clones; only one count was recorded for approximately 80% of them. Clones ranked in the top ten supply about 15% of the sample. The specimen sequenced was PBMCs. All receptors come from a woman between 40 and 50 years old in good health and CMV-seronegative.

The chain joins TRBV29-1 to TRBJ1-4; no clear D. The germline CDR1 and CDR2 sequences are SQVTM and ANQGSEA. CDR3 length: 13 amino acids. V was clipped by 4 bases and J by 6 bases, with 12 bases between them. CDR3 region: CSVGESIDEKLFF. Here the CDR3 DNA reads TGCAGCGTTGGCGAGAGCATTGATGAAAAACTGTTTTTT.

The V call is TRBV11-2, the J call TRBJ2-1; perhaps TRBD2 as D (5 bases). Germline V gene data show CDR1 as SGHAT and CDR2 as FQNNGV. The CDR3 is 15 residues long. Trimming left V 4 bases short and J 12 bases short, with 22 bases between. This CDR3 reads CASSSEWVVRSGQFF. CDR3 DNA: TGTGCCAGCAGCTCCGAATGGGTGGTTAGGAGCGGGCAGTTCTTC.